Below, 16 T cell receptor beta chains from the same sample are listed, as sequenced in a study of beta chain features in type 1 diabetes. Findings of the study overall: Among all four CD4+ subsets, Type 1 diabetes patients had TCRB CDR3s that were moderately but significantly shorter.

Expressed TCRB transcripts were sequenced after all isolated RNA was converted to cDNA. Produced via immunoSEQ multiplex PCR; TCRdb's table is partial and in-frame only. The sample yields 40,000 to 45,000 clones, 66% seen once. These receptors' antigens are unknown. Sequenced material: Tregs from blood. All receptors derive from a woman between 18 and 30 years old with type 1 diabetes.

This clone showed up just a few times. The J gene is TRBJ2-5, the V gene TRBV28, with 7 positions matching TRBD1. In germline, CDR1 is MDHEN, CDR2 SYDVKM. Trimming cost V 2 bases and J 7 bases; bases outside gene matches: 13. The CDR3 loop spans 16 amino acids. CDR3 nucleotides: TGTGCCAGCAGTTTAAGGCCAGGGGGTTTGGTAGGGACCCAGTACTTC. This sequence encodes CASSLRPGGLVGTQYF.

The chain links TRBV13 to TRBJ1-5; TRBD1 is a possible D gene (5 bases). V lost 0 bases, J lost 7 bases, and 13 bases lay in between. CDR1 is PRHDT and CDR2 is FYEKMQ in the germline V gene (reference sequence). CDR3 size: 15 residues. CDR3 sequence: CASSLGRRVGQPQHF. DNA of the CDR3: TGTGCCAGCAGCTTAGGCCGCAGGGTAGGGCAGCCCCAGCATTTT.

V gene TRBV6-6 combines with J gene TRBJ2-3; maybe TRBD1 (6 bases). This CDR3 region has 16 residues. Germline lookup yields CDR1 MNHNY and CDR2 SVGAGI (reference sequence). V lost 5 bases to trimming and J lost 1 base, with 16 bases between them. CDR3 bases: TGTGCCAGCAGTACAACAGGGATATCTGGCACAGATACGCAGTATTTT. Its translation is CASSTTGISGTDTQYF.

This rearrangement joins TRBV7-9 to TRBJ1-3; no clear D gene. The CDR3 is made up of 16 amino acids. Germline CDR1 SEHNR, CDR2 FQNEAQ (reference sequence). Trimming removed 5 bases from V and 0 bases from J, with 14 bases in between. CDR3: CASSPRTHLSGNTIYF. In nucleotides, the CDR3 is TGTGCCAGCAGCCCGCGGACTCACCTCTCTGGAAACACCATATATTTT.

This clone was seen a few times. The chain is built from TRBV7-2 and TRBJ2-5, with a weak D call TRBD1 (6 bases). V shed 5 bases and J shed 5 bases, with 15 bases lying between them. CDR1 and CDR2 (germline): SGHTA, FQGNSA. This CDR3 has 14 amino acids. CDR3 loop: CASSRRGQGETQYF. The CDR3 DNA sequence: TGTGCCAGCAGCCGTAGAGGGCAGGGGGAGACCCAGTACTTC. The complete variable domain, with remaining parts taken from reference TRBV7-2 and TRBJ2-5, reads GAGVSQSPSNKVTEKGKDVELRCDPISGHTALYWYRQSLGQGLEFLIYFQGNSAPDKSGLPSDRFSAERTGGSVSTLTIQRTQQEDSAVYLCASSRRGQGETQYFGPGTRLLVL.

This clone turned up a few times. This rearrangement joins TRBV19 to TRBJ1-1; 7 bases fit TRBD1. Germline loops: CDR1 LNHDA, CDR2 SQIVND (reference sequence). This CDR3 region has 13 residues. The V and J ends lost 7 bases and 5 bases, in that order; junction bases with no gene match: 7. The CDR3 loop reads CASKNRGRTEAFF. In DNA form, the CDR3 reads TGTGCCAGTAAGAACAGGGGAAGGACTGAAGCTTTCTTT.

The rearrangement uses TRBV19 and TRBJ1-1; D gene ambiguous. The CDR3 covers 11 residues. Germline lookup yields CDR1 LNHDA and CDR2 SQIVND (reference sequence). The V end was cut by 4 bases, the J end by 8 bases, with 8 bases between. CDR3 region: CASSRLREAFF. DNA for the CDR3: TGTGCCAGTAGTAGGTTGCGGGAAGCTTTCTTT.

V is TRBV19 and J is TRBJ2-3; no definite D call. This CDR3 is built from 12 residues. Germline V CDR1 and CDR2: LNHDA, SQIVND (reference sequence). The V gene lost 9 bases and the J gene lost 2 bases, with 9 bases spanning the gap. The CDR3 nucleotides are TGTGCCAGCGCGGCCCCCACAGATACGCAGTATTTT. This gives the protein CASAAPTDTQYF.

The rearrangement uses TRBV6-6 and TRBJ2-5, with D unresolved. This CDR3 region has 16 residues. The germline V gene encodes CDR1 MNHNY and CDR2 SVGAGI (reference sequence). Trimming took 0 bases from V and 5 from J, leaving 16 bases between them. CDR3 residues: CASSYSIGPGQETQYF. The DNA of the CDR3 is TGTGCCAGCAGTTACTCGATTGGCCCAGGCCAGGAGACCCAGTACTTC.

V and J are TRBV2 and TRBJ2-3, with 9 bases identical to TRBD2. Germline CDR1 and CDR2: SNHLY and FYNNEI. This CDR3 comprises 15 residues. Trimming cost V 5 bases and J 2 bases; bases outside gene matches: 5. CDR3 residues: CASSSPSGITDTQYF. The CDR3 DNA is TGTGCCAGCAGTTCACCTAGCGGGATCACAGATACGCAGTATTTT.

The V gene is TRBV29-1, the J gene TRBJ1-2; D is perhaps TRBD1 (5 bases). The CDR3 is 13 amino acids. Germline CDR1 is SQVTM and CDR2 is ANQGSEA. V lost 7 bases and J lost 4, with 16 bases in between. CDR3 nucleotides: TGCAGCGCAAAATTAGGGGAAGGCTATGGCTACACCTTC. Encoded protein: CSAKLGEGYGYTF.

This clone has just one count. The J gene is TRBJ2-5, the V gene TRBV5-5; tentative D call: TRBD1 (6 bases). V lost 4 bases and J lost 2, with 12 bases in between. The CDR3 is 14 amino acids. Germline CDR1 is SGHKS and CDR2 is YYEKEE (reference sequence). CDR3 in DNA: TGTGCCAGCAGCGTTACAGGGAGACAAGAGACCCAGTACTTC. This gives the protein CASSVTGRQETQYF.

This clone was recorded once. CDR3 nucleotides: TGTGCCAGCAGCCCATGGACAGGGCAGAGCACTGAAGCTTTCTTT. The encoded protein is CASSPWTGQSTEAFF. V is TRBV7-9 and J is TRBJ1-1; 8 bases line up with TRBD1. V shed 5 bases and J 4 bases; nucleotides not matched to a gene: 9. Germline V CDR1 and CDR2: SEHNR, FQNEAQ (reference sequence). This CDR3 spans 15 amino acids.

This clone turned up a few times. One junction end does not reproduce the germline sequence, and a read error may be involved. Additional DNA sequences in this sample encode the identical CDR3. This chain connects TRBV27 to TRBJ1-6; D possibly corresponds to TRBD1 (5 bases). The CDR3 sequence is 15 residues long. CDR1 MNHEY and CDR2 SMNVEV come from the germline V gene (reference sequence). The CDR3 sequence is CASSLWGEKNSPLHF. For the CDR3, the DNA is TGTGCCAGCAGTCTATGGGGGGAGAAAAATTCCCCCCTCCACTTT.

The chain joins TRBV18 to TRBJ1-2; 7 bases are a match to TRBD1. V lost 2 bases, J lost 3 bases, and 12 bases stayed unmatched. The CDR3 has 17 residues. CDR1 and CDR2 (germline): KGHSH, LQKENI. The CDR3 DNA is TGTGCCAGCTCACCAAGCATATCCGGGACAGCTGACTATGGCTACACCTTC. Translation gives CASSPSISGTADYGYTF.

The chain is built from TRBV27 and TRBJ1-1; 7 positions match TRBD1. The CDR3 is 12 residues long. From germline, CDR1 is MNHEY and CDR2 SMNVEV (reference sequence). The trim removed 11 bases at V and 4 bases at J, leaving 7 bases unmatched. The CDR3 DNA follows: TGTGCCTCCCCCCACAGGGGCACTGAAGCTTTCTTT. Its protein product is CASPHRGTEAFF.